This T cell receptor beta chain was captured in a study of T-cell reconstitution after alpha-beta-depleted transplantation in children. The study's findings and limits: Elevated TCRbeta diversity at day 60 was traced, in some patients, to surviving recipient T cells and thymic progenitors. Once a year had passed after transplant, T-cell counts and diversity came mostly from newly produced T cells. Alpha-beta T cells present about two months after transplant were reported to originate from several hundred expanded graft clones.

This clonotype was recorded many times. Its antigen is not known. Trimming cost V 4 bases and J 7 bases, with 9 bases left between them. CDR1 and CDR2 from the germline V gene are SGHDT and YYEEEE. CDR3 length equals 12 residues. TCRbeta library preparation incorporated unique molecular identifiers. Each CDR3 protein is one row after TCRdb ran MiXCR on the PCR reads. The sample consists of more than 500,000 distinct CDR3 sequences, around 10% of them appearing once. The V and J genes are TRBV5-6 and TRBJ2-1; D unresolved. The TCR comes from a female patient aged 2 to 10 who had a stem cell transplant for aplastic anemia, so the T cells may come from the graft donor. Sequences were derived from PBMCs, mostly from graft donor cells, sampled 180 days after TCRalphabeta/CD19-depleted stem cell transplant. The CDR3 sequence: CASSARANEQFF. The CDR3 nucleotides are TGTGCCAGCAGCGCTCGGGCGAATGAGCAGTTCTTC. Based on the CDR3 plus reference TRBV5-6 and TRBJ2-1, the full variable domain is DAGVTQSPTHLIKTRGQQVTLRCSPKSGHDTVSWYQQALGQGPQFIFQYYEEEERQRGNFPDRFSGHQFPNYSSELNVNALLLGDSALYLCASSARANEQFFGPGTRLTVL.